This T cell receptor (beta chain) was observed in a study of blood T cell repertoires in COVID-19. Study at large: Samples came from the United States, Italy and Spain, spanning acute and convalescent COVID-19.

As handled by the study authors: Scientists estimated how many nucleated cells there were by amplifying reference gene primers. Using immunoSEQ multiplex PCR, the repertoire was profiled, and TCRdb retains in-frame clones only, with some absent. V, J and clone size derive from that table, while D and trimming were established from the DNA sequence. Of hundreds of thousands of clones listed, nearly 90% were seen once; the top ten hold 4% to 5.5%. This TCR was sampled from a woman under 30 with acute COVID-19. The sample taken for sequencing was PBMCs or T cells enriched from blood (not recorded which).

The CDR3 loop is CASSQGGADTGELFF. CDR3 nucleotides: TGTGCCAGCAGCCAAGGAGGAGCGGACACCGGGGAGCTGTTTTTT. The chain couples TRBV4-2 to TRBJ2-2; D possibly corresponds to TRBD2 (5 bases). Trimming took off 1 base at V and 3 bases at J, with 9 bases between the two ends. The germline CDR1 and CDR2 sequences are LGHNA and YNFKEQ. The CDR3 is made up of 15 amino acids.